This T cell receptor beta chain was profiled in a study of Graves' ophthalmopathy and Graves' hyperthyroidism. Amplifying from RNA transcripts, the study obtained TCR beta CDR3 regions. HTBI primers served in a first-round RT-PCR, which a second-round multiplex PCR followed. TCRdb reprocessed the multiplex PCR reads via MiXCR and lists one record per CDR3 protein. Here the sample spans approximately 210,000 distinct CDR3 sequences, approximately 29% being singletons. CDR1 and CDR2 (germline): GTSNPN, SVGIG (reference sequence). The CDR3 loop spans 12 amino acids. V shed 0 bases and J shed 8 bases, with 10 bases lying between them.

V usage is TRBV30 and J usage is TRBJ1-2; D remains unclear. The sequenced sample was peripheral blood. The TCR comes from a man aged 50 to 60 with Graves' ophthalmopathy. The CDR3 loop reads CAWSVSPGGYTF. CDR3 coding DNA: TGTGCCTGGAGTGTATCTCCCGGCGGCTACACCTTC.